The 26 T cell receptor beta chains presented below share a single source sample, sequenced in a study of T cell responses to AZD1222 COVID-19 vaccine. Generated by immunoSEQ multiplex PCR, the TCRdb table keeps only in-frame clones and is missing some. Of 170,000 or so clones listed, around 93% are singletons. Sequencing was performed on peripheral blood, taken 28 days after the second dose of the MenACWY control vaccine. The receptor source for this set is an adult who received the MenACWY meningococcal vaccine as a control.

This CDR3 reads CASSARWAAGTEAFF. DNA for the CDR3: TGTGCCAGCAGTGCTCGGTGGGCGGCGGGCACTGAAGCTTTCTTT. V usage is TRBV2 and J usage is TRBJ1-1; the D is unclear. V was pared by 4 bases and J by 4 bases, with 16 bases between. The CDR3 runs to 15 residues. Germline loops: CDR1 SNHLY, CDR2 FYNNEI.

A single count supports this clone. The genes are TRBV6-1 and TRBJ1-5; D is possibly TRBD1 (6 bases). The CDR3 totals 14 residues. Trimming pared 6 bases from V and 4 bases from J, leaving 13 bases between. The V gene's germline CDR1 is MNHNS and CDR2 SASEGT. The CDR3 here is CASRSGGPNQPQHF. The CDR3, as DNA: TGTGCCAGCAGGTCCGGGGGGCCTAATCAGCCCCAGCATTTT.

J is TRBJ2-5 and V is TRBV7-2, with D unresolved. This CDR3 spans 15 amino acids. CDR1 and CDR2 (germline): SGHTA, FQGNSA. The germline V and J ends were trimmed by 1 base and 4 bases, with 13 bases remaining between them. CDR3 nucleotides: TGTGCCAGCAGCTTAGGAGCCTCGTCCGGAGAGACCCAGTACTTC. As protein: CASSLGASSGETQYF.

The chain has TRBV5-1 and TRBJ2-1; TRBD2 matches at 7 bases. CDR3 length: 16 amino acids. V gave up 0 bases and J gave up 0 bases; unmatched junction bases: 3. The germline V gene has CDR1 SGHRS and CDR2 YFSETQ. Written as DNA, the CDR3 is TGCGCCAGCAGCTTGGGAGGCGGGAGCTCCTACAATGAGCAGTTCTTC. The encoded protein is CASSLGGGSSYNEQFF.

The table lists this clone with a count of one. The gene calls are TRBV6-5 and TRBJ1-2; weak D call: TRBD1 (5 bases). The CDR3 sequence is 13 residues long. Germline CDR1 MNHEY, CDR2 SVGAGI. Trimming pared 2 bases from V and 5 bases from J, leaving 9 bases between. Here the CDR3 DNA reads TGTGCCAGCAGTTACGACAGAATTTATGGCTACACCTTC. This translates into CASSYDRIYGYTF.

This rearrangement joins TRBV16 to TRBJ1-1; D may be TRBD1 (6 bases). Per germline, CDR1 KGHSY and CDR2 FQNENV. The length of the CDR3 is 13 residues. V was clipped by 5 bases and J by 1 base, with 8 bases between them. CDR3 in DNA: TGTGCCAGCAGCAAGGACAGGAACACTGAAGCTTTCTTT. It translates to CASSKDRNTEAFF.

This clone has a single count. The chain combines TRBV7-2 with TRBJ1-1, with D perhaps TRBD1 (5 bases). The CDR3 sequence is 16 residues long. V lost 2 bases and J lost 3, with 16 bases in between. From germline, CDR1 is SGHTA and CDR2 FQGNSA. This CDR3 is CASSLTPGARYTEAFF. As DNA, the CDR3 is TGTGCCAGCAGCTTAACCCCCGGGGCTCGGTACACTGAAGCTTTCTTT. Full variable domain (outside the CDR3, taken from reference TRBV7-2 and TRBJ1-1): GAGVSQSPSNKVTEKGKDVELRCDPISGHTALYWYRQSLGQGLEFLIYFQGNSAPDKSGLPSDRFSAERTGGSVSTLTIQRTQQEDSAVYLCASSLTPGARYTEAFFGQGTRLTVV.

This CDR3 reads CASSLQQGGETQYF. DNA for the CDR3: TGTGCCAGCAGCTTACAGCAGGGTGGTGAGACCCAGTACTTC. The V call is TRBV7-2, the J call TRBJ2-5; a possible D gene is TRBD1 (5 bases). Trimming left V 2 bases short and J 5 bases short, with 12 bases between. Germline CDR1 reads SGHTA; CDR2 reads FQGNSA. The length of the CDR3 is 14 residues.

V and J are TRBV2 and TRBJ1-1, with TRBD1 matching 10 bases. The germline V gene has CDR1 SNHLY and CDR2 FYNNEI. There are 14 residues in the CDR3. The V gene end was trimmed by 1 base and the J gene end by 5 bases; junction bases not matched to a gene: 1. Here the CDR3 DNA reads TGTGCCAGCAGTGAAGGGACAGGGGGGACTGAAGCTTTCTTT. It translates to CASSEGTGGTEAFF.

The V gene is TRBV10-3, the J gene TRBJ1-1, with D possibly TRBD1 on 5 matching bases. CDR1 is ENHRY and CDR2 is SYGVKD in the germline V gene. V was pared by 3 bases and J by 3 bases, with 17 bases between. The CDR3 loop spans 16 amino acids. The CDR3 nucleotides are TGTGCCATCAGTGACAATCCGAGGGGTTGGGACACTGAAGCTTTCTTT. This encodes CAISDNPRGWDTEAFF.

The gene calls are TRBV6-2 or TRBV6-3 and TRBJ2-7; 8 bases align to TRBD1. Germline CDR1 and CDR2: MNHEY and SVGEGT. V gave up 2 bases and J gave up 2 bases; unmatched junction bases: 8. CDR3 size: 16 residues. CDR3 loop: CASSYADRGPPYEQYF. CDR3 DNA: TGTGCCAGCAGTTACGCCGACAGGGGACCTCCCTACGAGCAGTACTTC.

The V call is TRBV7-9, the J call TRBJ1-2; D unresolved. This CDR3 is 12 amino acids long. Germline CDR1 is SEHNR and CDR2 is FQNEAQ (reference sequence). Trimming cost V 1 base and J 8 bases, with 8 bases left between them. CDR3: CASSLGPMGYTF. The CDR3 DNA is TGTGCCAGCAGCTTAGGGCCGATGGGCTACACCTTC. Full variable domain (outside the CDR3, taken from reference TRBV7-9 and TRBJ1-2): DTGVSQNPRHKITKRGQNVTFRCDPISEHNRLYWYRQTLGQGPEFLTYFQNEAQLEKSRLLSDRFSAERPKGSFSTLEIQRTEQGDSAMYLCASSLGPMGYTFGSGTRLTVV.

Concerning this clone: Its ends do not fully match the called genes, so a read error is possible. This chain's CDR3 is CASSEGQGGTYEQYF. Here the CDR3 DNA reads TGTGCTAGCAGCGAGGGACAGGGGGGGACCTACGAGCAGTACTTC. The J gene is TRBJ2-7, the V gene TRBV7-7, with 11 bases matching TRBD1. The CDR3 consists of 15 residues. Germline V gene lookup returns CDR1 SSHAT and CDR2 FNYEAQ (reference sequence).

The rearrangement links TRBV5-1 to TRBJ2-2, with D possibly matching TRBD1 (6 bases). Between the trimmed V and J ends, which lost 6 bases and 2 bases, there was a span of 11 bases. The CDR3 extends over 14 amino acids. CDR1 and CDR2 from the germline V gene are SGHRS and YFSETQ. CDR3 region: CASTAQGNTGELFF. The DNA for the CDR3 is TGCGCCAGCACCGCACAGGGTAACACCGGGGAGCTGTTTTTT.

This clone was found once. The CDR3 coding sequence is TGTGCCAGCAGTGTGATAGTGGGGGGCAGAGAGACCCAGTACTTC. Amino acid sequence: CASSVIVGGRETQYF. This chain links TRBV2 with TRBJ2-5, with D perhaps given as TRBD1 or TRBD2 (6 bases each). Trimming shortened V by 4 bases and J by 4 bases, and 16 bases separated the two germline ends. The CDR3 sequence is 15 residues long. Germline lookup yields CDR1 SNHLY and CDR2 FYNNEI.

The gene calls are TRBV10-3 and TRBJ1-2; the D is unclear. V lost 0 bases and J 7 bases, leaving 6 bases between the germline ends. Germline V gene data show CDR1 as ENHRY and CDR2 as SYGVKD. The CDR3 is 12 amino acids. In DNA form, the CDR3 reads TGTGCCATCAGTGAGTCGACGCTTGGCTACACCTTC. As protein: CAISESTLGYTF.

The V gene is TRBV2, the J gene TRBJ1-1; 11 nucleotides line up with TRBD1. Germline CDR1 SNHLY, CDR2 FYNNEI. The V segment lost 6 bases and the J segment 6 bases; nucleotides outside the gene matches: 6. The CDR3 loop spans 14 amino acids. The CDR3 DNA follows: TGTGCCAGCAGCCGGGACAGGGGGTCCCCTGAAGCTTTCTTT. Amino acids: CASSRDRGSPEAFF. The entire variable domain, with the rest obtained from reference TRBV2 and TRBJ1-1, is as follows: EPEVTQTPSHQVTQMGQEVILRCVPISNHLYFYWYRQILGQKVEFLVSFYNNEISEKSEIFDDQFSVERPDGSNFTLKIRSTKLEDSAMYFCASSRDRGSPEAFFGQGTRLTVV.

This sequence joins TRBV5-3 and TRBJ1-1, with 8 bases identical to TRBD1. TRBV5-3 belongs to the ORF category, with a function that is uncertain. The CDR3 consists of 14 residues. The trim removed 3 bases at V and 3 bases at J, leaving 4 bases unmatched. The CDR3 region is CARSYLTGDTEAFF. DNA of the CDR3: TGTGCCAGAAGCTACTTGACAGGGGACACTGAAGCTTTCTTT.

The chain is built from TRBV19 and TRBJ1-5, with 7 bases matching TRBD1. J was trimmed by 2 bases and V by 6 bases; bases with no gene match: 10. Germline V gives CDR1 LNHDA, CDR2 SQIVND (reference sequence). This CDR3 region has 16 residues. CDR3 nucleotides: TGTGCCAGTAGGGGGGACAGCCCCTTGGGCAATCAGCCCCAGCATTTT. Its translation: CASRGDSPLGNQPQHF.

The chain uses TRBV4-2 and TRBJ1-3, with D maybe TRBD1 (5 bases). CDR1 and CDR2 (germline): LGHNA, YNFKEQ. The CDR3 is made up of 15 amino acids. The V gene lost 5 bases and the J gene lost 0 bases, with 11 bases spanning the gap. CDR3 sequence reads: CASSIAGFSGNTIYF. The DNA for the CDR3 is TGTGCCAGCAGCATTGCAGGGTTCTCTGGAAACACCATATATTTT.

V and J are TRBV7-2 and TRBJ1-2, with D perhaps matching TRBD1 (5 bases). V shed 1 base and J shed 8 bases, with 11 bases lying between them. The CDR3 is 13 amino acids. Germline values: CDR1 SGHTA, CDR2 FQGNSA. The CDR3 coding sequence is TGTGCCAGCAGCTTAGGCAGGGCGGGAGGCTACACCTTC. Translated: CASSLGRAGGYTF.

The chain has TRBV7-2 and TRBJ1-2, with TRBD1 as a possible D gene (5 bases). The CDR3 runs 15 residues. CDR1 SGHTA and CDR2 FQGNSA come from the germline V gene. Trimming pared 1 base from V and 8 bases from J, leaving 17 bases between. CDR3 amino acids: CASSLGGAGENGYTF. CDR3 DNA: TGTGCCAGCAGCTTAGGCGGGGCAGGAGAGAACGGCTACACCTTC.

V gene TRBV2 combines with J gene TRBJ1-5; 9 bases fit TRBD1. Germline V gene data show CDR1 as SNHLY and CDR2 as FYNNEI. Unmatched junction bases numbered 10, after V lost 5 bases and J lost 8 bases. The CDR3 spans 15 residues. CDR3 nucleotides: TGTGCCAGCAGTTCCCCCGGGACAGGGAAGGAGCCCCAGCATTTT. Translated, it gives CASSSPGTGKEPQHF.

The CDR3 sequence: CASSFRDVYEQYF. The DNA of the CDR3 is TGTGCCAGCAGCTTCAGGGACGTCTACGAGCAGTACTTC. V and J are TRBV7-9 and TRBJ2-7; either TRBD1 or TRBD2 may fit D (5 bases each). Germline V lookup: CDR1 SEHNR, CDR2 FQNEAQ (reference sequence). Trimming shortened V by 3 bases and J by 3 bases, and 9 bases separated the two germline ends. The CDR3 sequence is 13 residues long.

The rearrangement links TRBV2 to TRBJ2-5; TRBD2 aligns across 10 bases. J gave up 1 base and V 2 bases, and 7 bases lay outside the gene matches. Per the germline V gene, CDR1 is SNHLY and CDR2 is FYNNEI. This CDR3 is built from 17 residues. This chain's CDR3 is CASSEMNLAGAQETQYF. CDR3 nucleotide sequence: TGTGCCAGCAGTGAAATGAATCTAGCGGGGGCCCAAGAGACCCAGTACTTC.

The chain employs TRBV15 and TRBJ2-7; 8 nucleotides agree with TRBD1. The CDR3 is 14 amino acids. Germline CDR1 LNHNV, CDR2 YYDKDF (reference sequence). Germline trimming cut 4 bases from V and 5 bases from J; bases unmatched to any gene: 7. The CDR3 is CATSTRQGRNEQYF. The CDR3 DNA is TGTGCCACCAGCACGCGACAGGGGAGGAACGAGCAGTACTTC.